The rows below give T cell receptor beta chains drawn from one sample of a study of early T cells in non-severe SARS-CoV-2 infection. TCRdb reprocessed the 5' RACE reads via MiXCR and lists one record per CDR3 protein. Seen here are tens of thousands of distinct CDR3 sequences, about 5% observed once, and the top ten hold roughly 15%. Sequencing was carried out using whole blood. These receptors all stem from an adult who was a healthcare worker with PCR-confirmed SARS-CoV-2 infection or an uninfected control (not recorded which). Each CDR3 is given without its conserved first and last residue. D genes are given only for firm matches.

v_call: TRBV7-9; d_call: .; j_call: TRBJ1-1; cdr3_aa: ASSSEQPPAF
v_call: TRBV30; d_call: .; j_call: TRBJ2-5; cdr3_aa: AWSGGHLQETQY
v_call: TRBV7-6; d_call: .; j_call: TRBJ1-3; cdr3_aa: ASDEGPGNTIY
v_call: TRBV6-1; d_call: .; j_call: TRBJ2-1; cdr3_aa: ASRWVLGSYNEQF
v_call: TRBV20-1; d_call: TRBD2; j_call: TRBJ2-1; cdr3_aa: SARERTSGGRNEQF
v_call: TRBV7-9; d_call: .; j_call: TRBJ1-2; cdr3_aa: ASSLVTGANGYT
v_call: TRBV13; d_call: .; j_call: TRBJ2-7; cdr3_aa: ASTGASPEQY
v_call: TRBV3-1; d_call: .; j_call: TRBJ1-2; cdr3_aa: ASSQVSGHYGYT
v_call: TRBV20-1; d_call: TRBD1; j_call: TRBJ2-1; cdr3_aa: SAKDRASYNEQF
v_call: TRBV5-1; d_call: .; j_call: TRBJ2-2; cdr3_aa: ASSLLRDLNTGELF
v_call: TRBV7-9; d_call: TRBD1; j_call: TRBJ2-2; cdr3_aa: ASSPTGVGELF
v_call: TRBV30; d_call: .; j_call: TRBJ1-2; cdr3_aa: AWTGGRDHGYT
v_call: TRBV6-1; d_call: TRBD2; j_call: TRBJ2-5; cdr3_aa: ASSARTSGGKTQY
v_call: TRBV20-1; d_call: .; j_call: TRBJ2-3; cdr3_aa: SARGGQGSGRGTDTQY
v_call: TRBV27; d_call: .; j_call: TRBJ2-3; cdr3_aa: ASSTLTDTQY
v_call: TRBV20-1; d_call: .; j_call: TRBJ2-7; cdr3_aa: SASTGGVYEQY
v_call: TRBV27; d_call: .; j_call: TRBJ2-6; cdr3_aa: ATMDGAGANVLT